The present entry profiles one T cell receptor beta chain with its context. The table came from immunoSEQ multiplex PCR; TCRdb's copy has only in-frame clones and leaves some out. The sample has 250,000 to 300,000 clones, around nine tenths seen once. Germline trimming cut 8 bases from V and 4 bases from J; bases unmatched to any gene: 14. The CDR3 covers 16 residues. The germline V gene encodes CDR1 ENHRY and CDR2 SYGVKD. These data belong to a study of blood T cell repertoires in COVID-19. Specimen: peripheral blood. This clonotype was obtained from a woman younger than 45 with COVID-19, enrolled during active disease. The chain joins TRBV10-3 to TRBJ2-3, with 8 bases fitting TRBD1. DNA for the CDR3: TGTGCCATCGGTCCGTCCAGGGGGCTTGGTGCAGATACGCAGTATTTT. It is translated as CAIGPSRGLGADTQYF.